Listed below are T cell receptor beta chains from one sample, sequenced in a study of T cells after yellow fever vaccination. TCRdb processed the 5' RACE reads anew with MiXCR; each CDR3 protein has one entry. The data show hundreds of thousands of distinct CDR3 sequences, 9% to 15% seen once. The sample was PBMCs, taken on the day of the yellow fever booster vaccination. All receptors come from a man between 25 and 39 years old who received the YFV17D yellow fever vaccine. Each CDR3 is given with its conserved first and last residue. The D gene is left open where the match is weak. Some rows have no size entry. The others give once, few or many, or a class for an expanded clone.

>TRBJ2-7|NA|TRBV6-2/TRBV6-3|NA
TGTGCCAGCGGTAATTTACGTGGTTTGGAGCAGTACTTC
CASGNLRGLEQYF
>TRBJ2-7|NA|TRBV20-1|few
TGCAGTGCTCAGGTCGACAGAGACTACGAGCAGTACTTC
CSAQVDRDYEQYF
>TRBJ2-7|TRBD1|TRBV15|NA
TGTGCCACCAGCAGAGCTCAGGGGGCCGGCGAGCAGTACTTC
CATSRAQGAGEQYF
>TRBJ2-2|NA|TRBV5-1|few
TGCGCCAGCAGCCGGACGGTCCCCGGGGAGCTGTTTTTT
CASSRTVPGELFF
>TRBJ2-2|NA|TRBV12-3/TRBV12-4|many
TGTGCCAGCAGCGGGATCACCGGGGAGCTGTTTTTT
CASSGITGELFF
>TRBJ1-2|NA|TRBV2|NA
TGTGCCAGCAGATACAGGCTGAGGGACTCCGTAAAACCCTACACCTTC
CASRYRLRDSVKPYTF
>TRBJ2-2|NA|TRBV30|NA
TGTGCCTGGAGTAGAGGGAGGACGAACGCGAACACCGGGGAGCTGTTTTTT
CAWSRGRTNANTGELFF
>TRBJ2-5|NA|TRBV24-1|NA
TGTGCCACCAGTGATTTTAGGGAGACCCAGTACTTC
CATSDFRETQYF
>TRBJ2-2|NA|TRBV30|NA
TGTGCCTGGAAACCTAGACAGGAAAAACTGACCGGGGAGCTGTTTTTT
CAWKPRQEKLTGELFF
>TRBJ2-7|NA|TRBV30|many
TGTGCCTGGTTGGCGAAAACGGAACCTTACGAGCAGTACTTC
CAWLAKTEPYEQYF
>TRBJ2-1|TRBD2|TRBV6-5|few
TGTGCCAGCAGTTACGACCCCTCTTGGGAGCGGGGTCCCTACAATGAGCAGTTCTTC
CASSYDPSWERGPYNEQFF
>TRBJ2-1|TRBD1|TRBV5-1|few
TGCGCCAGCAGCTTGAGGCAGGGGGCGGCCCGAGGCTCCTACAATGAGCAGTTCTTC
CASSLRQGAARGSYNEQFF
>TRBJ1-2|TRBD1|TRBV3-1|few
TGTGCCAGCAGCCAAGGGGTCAGGGGGACTAACTATGGCTACACCTTC
CASSQGVRGTNYGYTF
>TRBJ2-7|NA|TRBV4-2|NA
TGTGCCAGCAGCCAAGCAGAGGCGGCCACCTACGAGCAGTACTTC
CASSQAEAATYEQYF
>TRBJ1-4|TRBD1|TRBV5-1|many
TGCGCCAGCAGACAGGGGAGTACAACTAATGAAAAACTGTTTTTT
CASRQGSTTNEKLFF
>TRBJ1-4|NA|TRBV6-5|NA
TGTGCCAGCAGTTACCGCGGTGACGAAAAACTGTTTTTT
CASSYRGDEKLFF
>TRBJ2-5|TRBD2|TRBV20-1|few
TGCAGTGCTAGACCCCGGGTGGGAGGCGGGAGTTTTCTTGAGACCCAGTACTTC
CSARPRVGGGSFLETQYF
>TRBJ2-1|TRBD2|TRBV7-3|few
TGTGCCAGCAGCCCCGGGGGGGGCGGGAGTTATGAGCAGTTCTTC
CASSPGGGGSYEQFF
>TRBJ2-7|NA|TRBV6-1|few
TGTGCCACAAAAATGGGCCTCATAACCTACGAGCAGTACTTC
CATKMGLITYEQYF
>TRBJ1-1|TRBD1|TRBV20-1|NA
TGCAGTGCTAGAGATCAGGTTAAGAAGGGACAGGAGGCTTTCTTT
CSARDQVKKGQEAFF
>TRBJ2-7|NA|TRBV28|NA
TGTGCCAGCAGTTTGTTTGGGAGCGGAGGTGAGCAGTACTTC
CASSLFGSGGEQYF
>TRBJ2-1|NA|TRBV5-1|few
TGCGCCAGCAGCTTGGTGGGGGAAGGTGAGCAGTTCTTC
CASSLVGEGEQFF
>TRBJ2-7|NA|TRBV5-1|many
TGCGCCAGCAGCTTGGAGGGTGTGCCCCACGAGCAGTACTTC
CASSLEGVPHEQYF
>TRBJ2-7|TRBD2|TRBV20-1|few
TGCAGTGCTAGAGAACGGGAGGGCCGCACGGGGGAGCAGTACTTC
CSAREREGRTGEQYF
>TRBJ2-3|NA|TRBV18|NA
TGTGCCAGCTCCCATAACGTAGCGACGGCAGATACGCAGTATTTT
CASSHNVATADTQYF
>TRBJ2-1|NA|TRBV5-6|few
TGTGCCAGCAGCCTCAGGACCGGGACGCATTACAATGAGCAGTTCTTC
CASSLRTGTHYNEQFF
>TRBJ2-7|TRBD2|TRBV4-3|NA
TGCGCCAGCAGCCAAGAGCCCCGGACTAGCGGGAACTCCTACGAGCAGTACTTC
CASSQEPRTSGNSYEQYF
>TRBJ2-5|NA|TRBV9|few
TGTGCCAGCAGCGTAGAGCCCGCGGCCGGTCTTGAGACCCAGTACTTC
CASSVEPAAGLETQYF
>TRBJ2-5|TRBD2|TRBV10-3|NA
TGTGCCATCAGTGGAAGACTAGCGGGACAAGAGACCCAGTACTTC
CAISGRLAGQETQYF
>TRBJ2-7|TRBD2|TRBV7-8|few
TGTGCCAGCAGCCCTCTAGCGGGAGTAGATGAGCAGTACTTC
CASSPLAGVDEQYF
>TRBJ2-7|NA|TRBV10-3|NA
TGTGCCATCAAACGCGGCGAAGCAAACAGCTACGAGCAGTACTTC
CAIKRGEANSYEQYF
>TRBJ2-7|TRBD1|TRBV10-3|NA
TGTGCCATCGGGACAGGCTCCTACGAGCAGTACTTC
CAIGTGSYEQYF
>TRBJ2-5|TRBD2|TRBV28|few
TGTGCCAGCAGTTTCCCTCTAGCGGGAGTGGAGACCCAGTACTTC
CASSFPLAGVETQYF
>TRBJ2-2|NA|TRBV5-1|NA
TGCGCCAGCAGCTCAGACTCGCCCGGGGAGCTGTTTTTT
CASSSDSPGELFF
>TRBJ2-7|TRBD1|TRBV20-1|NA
TGCAGTGCTATAACAACGGGACAGGGCAACTACGAGCAGTACTTC
CSAITTGQGNYEQYF
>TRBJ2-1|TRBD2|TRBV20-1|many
TGCAGTGCTAGAGGACTAGCAGAATCCTACAATGAGCAGTTCTTC
CSARGLAESYNEQFF
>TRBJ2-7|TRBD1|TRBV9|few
TGTGCCAGCAGCCCGAGGGGGCAGGGATTCTACGAGCAGTACTTC
CASSPRGQGFYEQYF
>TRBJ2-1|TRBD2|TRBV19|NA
TGTGCCAGTATTTCGACTAGCGGGACTTACAATGAGCAGTTCTTC
CASISTSGTYNEQFF
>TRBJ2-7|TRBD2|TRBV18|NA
TGTGCCAGCTCACCGGGGGGGGAAGGCTACGAGCAGTACTTC
CASSPGGEGYEQYF
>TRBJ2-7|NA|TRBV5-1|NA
TGCGCCAGCAGCACTTCCCCGACGAGGTCCTACGAGCAGTACTTC
CASSTSPTRSYEQYF
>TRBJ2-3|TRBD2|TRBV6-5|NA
TGTGCCAGCAGTTACTCGGCCCCCAGTTGGGCGGGAGGAGATACGCAGTATTTT
CASSYSAPSWAGGDTQYF
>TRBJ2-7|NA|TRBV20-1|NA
TGCAGTGCTACCGGACTGGGCGAGCAGTACTTC
CSATGLGEQYF
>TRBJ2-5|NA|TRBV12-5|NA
TGTGCTAGTGGTTTGGAACCCCCCCCCAGGGAGGTTTTGACCCAGTACTTC
CASGLEPPPREVLTQYF
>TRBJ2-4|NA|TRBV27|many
TGTGCCAGCAGCCCAGCCAAAAACATTCAGTACTTC
CASSPAKNIQYF
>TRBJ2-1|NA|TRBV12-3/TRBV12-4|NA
TGTGCCAGCAGGCAGCTAGCACTCTCCTACAATGAGCAGTTCTTC
CASRQLALSYNEQFF
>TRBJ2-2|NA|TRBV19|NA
TGTGCCAGTAGTATGTCGGACCGCTTGGGGACCGGGGAGCTGTTTTTT
CASSMSDRLGTGELFF
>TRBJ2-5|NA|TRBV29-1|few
TGCAGCGTTGAAGCCAGGGTTCCTCAAGAGACCCAGTACTTC
CSVEARVPQETQYF
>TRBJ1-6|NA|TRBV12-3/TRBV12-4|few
TGTGCCAGCAGTTTAAAAGAGGCCCTCTCACCCCTCCACTTT
CASSLKEALSPLHF
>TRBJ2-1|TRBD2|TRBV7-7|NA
TGTGCTAGCAGCAACGGACTAGCGGGGTACAATGAGCAGTTCTTC
CASSNGLAGYNEQFF
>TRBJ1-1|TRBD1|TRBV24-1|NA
TGTGCCACCAGTGATCCCGGAGGGGCGAAGGGGGCATTCTTCTTT
CATSDPGGAKGAFFF
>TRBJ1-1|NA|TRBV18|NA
TGTGCCAGCTCACCAGGGGACATGAACACTGAAGCTTTCTTT
CASSPGDMNTEAFF
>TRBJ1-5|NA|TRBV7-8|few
TGTGCCAGCAGCTTAGTCGTGTGGACCCCCTCAGCCCAGCCCCAGCATTTT
CASSLVVWTPSAQPQHF
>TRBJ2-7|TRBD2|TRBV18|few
TGTGCCAGCTCCGGACTAGCCGAGGGCGAGCAGTACTTC
CASSGLAEGEQYF
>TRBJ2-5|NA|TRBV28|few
TGTGCCAGCACCCTCGGGACCCAAGAGACCCAGTACTTC
CASTLGTQETQYF
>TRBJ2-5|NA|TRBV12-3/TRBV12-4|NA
TGTGCCAGCAGTTCCCGCCGGGGAGCGGGAGAGACCCAGTACTTC
CASSSRRGAGETQYF
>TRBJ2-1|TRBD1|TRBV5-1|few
TGCGCCAGCAGCCAACGGGACAGGGCGTACAATGAGCAGTTCTTC
CASSQRDRAYNEQFF